This is a list of T cell receptor beta chains from one sample in a study of blood T cell repertoires in COVID-19. Method: immunoSEQ multiplex PCR; TCRdb's copy keeps in-frame clones and lacks some. This sample has approximately 280,000 clones, with around 87% found just once. The sequenced sample was PBMCs or T cells enriched from blood (not recorded which). All receptors derive from a woman aged 18 to 35 with acute COVID-19. CDR3s include the opening cysteine and the closing phenylalanine or tryptophan. A D gene is named only where the DNA matches it firmly. Not all rows give a size; the values are once, few, many and, for expanded clones, a class.

clone size: .; J gene: TRBJ1-3; V gene: TRBV30; D gene: .; CDR3 DNA: TGTGCCTGGAACCTCGACAGGTACTCTGGAAACACCATATATTTT; CDR3 protein: CAWNLDRYSGNTIYF
clone size: once; J gene: TRBJ1-1; V gene: TRBV18; D gene: .; CDR3 DNA: TGTGCCAGCTCACGAGACTTCAGGGAAGAAGCTTTCTTT; CDR3 protein: CASSRDFREEAFF
clone size: once; J gene: TRBJ1-1; V gene: TRBV30; D gene: .; CDR3 DNA: TGTGCCTGGAGCGGCGCGTACAGGAACACTGAAGCTTTCTTT; CDR3 protein: CAWSGAYRNTEAFF
clone size: .; J gene: TRBJ1-5; V gene: TRBV2; D gene: .; CDR3 DNA: TGTGCCAGCAGTGATCGCGGCAATCAGCCCCAGCATTTT; CDR3 protein: CASSDRGNQPQHF
clone size: .; J gene: TRBJ1-5; V gene: TRBV28; D gene: TRBD1; CDR3 DNA: TGTGCCAGCAGTCTTACAGGGGGCGGGCAGCCCCAGCATTTT; CDR3 protein: CASSLTGGGQPQHF
clone size: .; J gene: TRBJ2-1; V gene: TRBV12-3/TRBV12-4; D gene: .; CDR3 DNA: TGTGCCAGCAGTTTAGGCGCTTACAATGAGCAGTTCTTC; CDR3 protein: CASSLGAYNEQFF
clone size: .; J gene: TRBJ2-5; V gene: TRBV10-3; D gene: TRBD1; CDR3 DNA: TGTGCCATCAGTCCCCGGGACAGGTCGGGGACCCAGTACTTC; CDR3 protein: CAISPRDRSGTQYF
clone size: .; J gene: TRBJ1-2; V gene: TRBV6-5; D gene: TRBD1; CDR3 DNA: TGTGCCAACTCGGGGCAGGGGGAGTTCTATGGCTACACCTTC; CDR3 protein: CANSGQGEFYGYTF
clone size: .; J gene: TRBJ2-7; V gene: TRBV11-2; D gene: TRBD2; CDR3 DNA: TGTGCCAGCAGCTTAGCCGGACTAGCGGGAGGCGAGCAGTACTTC; CDR3 protein: CASSLAGLAGGEQYF
clone size: .; J gene: TRBJ2-7; V gene: TRBV28; D gene: TRBD1; CDR3 DNA: TGTGCCAGCAGTTTGGGGACAGGCTCCTACGAGCAGTACTTC; CDR3 protein: CASSLGTGSYEQYF
clone size: .; J gene: TRBJ2-3; V gene: TRBV11-2; D gene: TRBD1; CDR3 DNA: TGTGCCAGCAGCTTAGCAGGGACAGGGTTCACAGATACGCAGTATTTT; CDR3 protein: CASSLAGTGFTDTQYF
clone size: .; J gene: TRBJ1-6; V gene: TRBV4-1; D gene: .; CDR3 DNA: TGCGCCAGCAGCCAAGCTTTCAGGGTTGGCTATAATTCACCCCTCCACTTT; CDR3 protein: CASSQAFRVGYNSPLHF
clone size: .; J gene: TRBJ2-1; V gene: TRBV7-9; D gene: TRBD1; CDR3 DNA: TGTGCCAGCAGCTCCGGGGGAGGGGGACAGGGGTTTTATGAGCAGTTCTTC; CDR3 protein: CASSSGGGGQGFYEQFF
clone size: .; J gene: TRBJ2-3; V gene: TRBV2; D gene: .; CDR3 DNA: TGTGCCAGCAGTGAATTGGCGGGACGGCATACGCAGTATTTT; CDR3 protein: CASSELAGRHTQYF
clone size: .; J gene: TRBJ2-3; V gene: TRBV7-6; D gene: TRBD2; CDR3 DNA: TGTGCCAGCAGCTTAAGACTAGCGGGAGGTGGCACAGATACGCAGTATTTT; CDR3 protein: CASSLRLAGGGTDTQYF
clone size: .; J gene: TRBJ2-7; V gene: TRBV5-4; D gene: TRBD2; CDR3 DNA: TGTGCCAGCAGCCTGCCGCGGGGGAGGGACGAGCAGTACTTC; CDR3 protein: CASSLPRGRDEQYF
clone size: .; J gene: TRBJ2-2; V gene: TRBV2; D gene: .; CDR3 DNA: TGTGCCAGCAGTCATCTAGCCGGCACCGGGGAGCTGTTTTTT; CDR3 protein: CASSHLAGTGELFF
clone size: few; J gene: TRBJ2-5; V gene: TRBV11-2; D gene: .; CDR3 DNA: TGTGCCAGCAGCTCATATACCGGGTCAAGAAGTGCGACCCAGTACTTC; CDR3 protein: CASSSYTGSRSATQYF
clone size: .; J gene: TRBJ2-5; V gene: TRBV18; D gene: TRBD2; CDR3 DNA: TGTGCCAGCTCACTAGATCCGGGACTACAAGAGACCCAGTACTTC; CDR3 protein: CASSLDPGLQETQYF
clone size: .; J gene: TRBJ1-2; V gene: TRBV19; D gene: .; CDR3 DNA: TGTGCCAGTAACCACCAGGGAACCGGCTATGGCTACACCTTC; CDR3 protein: CASNHQGTGYGYTF
clone size: .; J gene: TRBJ2-7; V gene: TRBV7-8; D gene: TRBD1; CDR3 DNA: TGTGCCAGCAGCTTAGGGGGACAGGGGGCCCCGAACGAGCAGTACTTC; CDR3 protein: CASSLGGQGAPNEQYF
clone size: .; J gene: TRBJ2-7; V gene: TRBV7-9; D gene: TRBD1; CDR3 DNA: TGTGCCAGCAGCTTCACAGGGGACCCTACTTACGAGCAGTACTTC; CDR3 protein: CASSFTGDPTYEQYF
clone size: .; J gene: TRBJ1-3; V gene: TRBV28; D gene: .; CDR3 DNA: TGTGCCAGCAGCCGGGGTCCTGGAAACACCATATATTTT; CDR3 protein: CASSRGPGNTIYF
clone size: .; J gene: TRBJ2-1; V gene: TRBV5-1; D gene: TRBD1; CDR3 DNA: TGCGCCAGCAGCTTAGCGACAGGGAAGGGGTACAATGAGCAGTTCTTC; CDR3 protein: CASSLATGKGYNEQFF
clone size: once; J gene: TRBJ1-2; V gene: TRBV5-4; D gene: .; CDR3 DNA: TGTGCCAGCAGCTTGGGTGACGCCCTAGAGGGCTACACCTTC; CDR3 protein: CASSLGDALEGYTF
clone size: .; J gene: TRBJ2-5; V gene: TRBV19; D gene: TRBD2; CDR3 DNA: TGTGCCAGTAGAACTAGCGGGTGGTATACTCAAGAGACCCAGTACTTC; CDR3 protein: CASRTSGWYTQETQYF